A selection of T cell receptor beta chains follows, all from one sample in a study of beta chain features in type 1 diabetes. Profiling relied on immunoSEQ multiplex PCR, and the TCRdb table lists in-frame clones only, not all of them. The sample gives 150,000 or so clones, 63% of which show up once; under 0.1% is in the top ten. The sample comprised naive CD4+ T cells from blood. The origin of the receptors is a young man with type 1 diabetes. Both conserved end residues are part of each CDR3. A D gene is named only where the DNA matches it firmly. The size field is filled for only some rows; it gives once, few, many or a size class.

CASSLDPPSVETQYF TGTGCCAGCAGCTTAGATCCTCCTAGCGTAGAGACCCAGTACTTC - - TRBJ2-5 TRBV7-8
CASSPSEGSNSPLHF TGTGCCAGCAGCCCGTCAGAGGGTAGTAATTCACCCCTCCACTTT - - TRBJ1-6 TRBV25-1
CASSHTGTYTGELFF TGTGCCAGCAGTCACACAGGGACTTATACCGGGGAGCTGTTTTTT - - TRBJ2-2 TRBV25-1
CAWGANREETQYF TGTGCCTGGGGCGCGAACCGAGAAGAGACCCAGTACTTC - - TRBJ2-5 TRBV30
CASSYRGQGATDTQYF TGCGCCAGCAGCTACCGAGGACAGGGGGCGACAGATACGCAGTATTTT TRBD1 - TRBJ2-3 TRBV5-1
CAQRGVRNYGYTF TGCGCCCAGAGGGGAGTACGGAACTATGGCTACACCTTC - - TRBJ1-2 TRBV23-1
CASSRDRAMEPGQFF TGCGCCAGCAGCCGAGACAGGGCCATGGAACCTGGGCAGTTCTTC TRBD1 - TRBJ2-1 TRBV4-1
CASSLLRNEQFF TGTGCCAGCAGCTTATTGAGGAATGAGCAGTTCTTC - - TRBJ2-1 TRBV7-9
CASSWTDNTGELFF TGTGCCAGCAGTTGGACAGATAACACCGGGGAGCTGTTTTTT - few TRBJ2-2 TRBV6-5
CASSDARADTQYF TGTGCCAGCAGTGACGCTAGGGCAGATACGCAGTATTTT - - TRBJ2-3 TRBV25-1
CASSLVGLSTDTQYF TGTGCCAGCAGCTTAGTAGGTTTAAGCACAGATACGCAGTATTTT - - TRBJ2-3 TRBV7-9
CASSPARKTDTQYF TGTGCCAGCTCACCAGCACGTAAAACAGATACGCAGTATTTT - - TRBJ2-3 TRBV18